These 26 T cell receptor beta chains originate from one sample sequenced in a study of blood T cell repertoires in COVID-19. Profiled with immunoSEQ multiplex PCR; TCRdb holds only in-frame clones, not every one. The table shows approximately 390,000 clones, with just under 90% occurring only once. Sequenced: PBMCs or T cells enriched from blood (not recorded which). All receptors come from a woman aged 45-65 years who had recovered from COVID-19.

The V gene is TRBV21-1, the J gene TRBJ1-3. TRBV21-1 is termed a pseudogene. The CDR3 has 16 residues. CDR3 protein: CASNQPGRTKGNTIYF. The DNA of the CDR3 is TGTGCCAGCAACCAGCCGGGCCGGACTAAGGGAAACACCATATATTTT.

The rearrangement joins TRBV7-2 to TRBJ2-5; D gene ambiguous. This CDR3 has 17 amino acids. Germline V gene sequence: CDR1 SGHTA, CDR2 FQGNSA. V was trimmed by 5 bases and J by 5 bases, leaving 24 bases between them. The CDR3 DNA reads TGTGCCAGCAGCCGCCCCACACACGAACCCGACGGGGAGACCCAGTACTTC. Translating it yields CASSRPTHEPDGETQYF.

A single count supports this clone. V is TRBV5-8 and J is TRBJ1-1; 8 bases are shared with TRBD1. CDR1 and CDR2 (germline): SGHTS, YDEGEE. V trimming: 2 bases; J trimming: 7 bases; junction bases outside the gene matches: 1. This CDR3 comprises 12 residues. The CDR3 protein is CASSFGTGEAFF. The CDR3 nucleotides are TGTGCCAGCAGCTTTGGGACAGGTGAAGCTTTCTTT.

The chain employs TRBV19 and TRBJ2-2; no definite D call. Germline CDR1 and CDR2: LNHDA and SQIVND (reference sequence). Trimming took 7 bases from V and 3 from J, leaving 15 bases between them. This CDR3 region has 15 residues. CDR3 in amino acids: CASKSWSADTGELFF. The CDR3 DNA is TGTGCCAGTAAGTCGTGGAGCGCTGACACCGGGGAGCTGTTTTTT.

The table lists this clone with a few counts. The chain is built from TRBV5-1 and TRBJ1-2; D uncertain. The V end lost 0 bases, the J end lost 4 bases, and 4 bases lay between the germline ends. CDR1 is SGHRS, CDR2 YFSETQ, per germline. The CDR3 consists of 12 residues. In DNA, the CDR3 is TGCGCCAGCAGCTTGGACACCTATGGCTACACCTTC. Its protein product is CASSLDTYGYTF.

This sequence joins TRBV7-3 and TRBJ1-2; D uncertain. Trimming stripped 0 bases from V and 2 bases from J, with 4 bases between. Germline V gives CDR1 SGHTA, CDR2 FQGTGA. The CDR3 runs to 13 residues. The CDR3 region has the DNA TGTGCCAGCAGCTTAACAACAAACTATGGCTACACCTTC. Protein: CASSLTTNYGYTF.

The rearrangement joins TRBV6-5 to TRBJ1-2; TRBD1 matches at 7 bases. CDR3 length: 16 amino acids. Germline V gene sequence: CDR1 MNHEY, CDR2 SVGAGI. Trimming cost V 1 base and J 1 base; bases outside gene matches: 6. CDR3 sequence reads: CASSYFAGTVNYGYTF. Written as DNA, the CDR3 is TGTGCCAGCAGTTACTTCGCCGGGACAGTTAACTATGGCTACACCTTC.

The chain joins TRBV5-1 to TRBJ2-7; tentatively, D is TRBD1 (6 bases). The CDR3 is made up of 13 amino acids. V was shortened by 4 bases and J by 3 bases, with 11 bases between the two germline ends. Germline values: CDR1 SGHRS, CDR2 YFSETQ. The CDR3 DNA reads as TGCGCCAGCAGCCGAGGGGGAGTCTACGAGCAGTACTTC. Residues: CASSRGGVYEQYF.

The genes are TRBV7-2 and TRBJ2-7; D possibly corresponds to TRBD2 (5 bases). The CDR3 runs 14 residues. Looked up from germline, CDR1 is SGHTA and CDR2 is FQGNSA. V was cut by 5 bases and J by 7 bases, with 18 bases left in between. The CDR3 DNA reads TGTGCCAGCAGCCTGGCTTCTCCTCGGGGTGAGCAGTACTTC. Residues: CASSLASPRGEQYF. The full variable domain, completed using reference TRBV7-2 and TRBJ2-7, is GAGVSQSPSNKVTEKGKDVELRCDPISGHTALYWYRQSLGQGLEFLIYFQGNSAPDKSGLPSDRFSAERTGGSVSTLTIQRTQQEDSAVYLCASSLASPRGEQYFGPGTRLTVT.

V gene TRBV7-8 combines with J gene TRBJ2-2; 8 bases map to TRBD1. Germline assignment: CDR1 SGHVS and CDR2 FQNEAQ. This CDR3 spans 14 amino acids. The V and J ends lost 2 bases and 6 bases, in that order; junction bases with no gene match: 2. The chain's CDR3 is CASSLLTGAGELFF. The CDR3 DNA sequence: TGTGCCAGCAGCTTACTGACAGGGGCCGGGGAGCTGTTTTTT.

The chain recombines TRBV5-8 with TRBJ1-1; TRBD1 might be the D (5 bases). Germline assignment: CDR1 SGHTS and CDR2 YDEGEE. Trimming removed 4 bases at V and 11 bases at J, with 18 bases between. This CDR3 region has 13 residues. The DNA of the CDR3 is TGTGCCAGCAGCAGCTCCGGTGGAGGGGAGGCTTTCTTT. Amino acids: CASSSSGGGEAFF. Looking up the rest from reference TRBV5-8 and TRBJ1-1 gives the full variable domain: EAGVTQSPTHLIKTRGQQATLRCSPISGHTSVYWYQQALGLGLQFLLWYDEGEERNRGNFPPRFSGRQFPNYSSELNVNALELEDSALYLCASSSSGGGEAFFGQGTRLTVV.

CDR3 sequence reads: CASPRVSAGDYNEQFF. CDR3 sequence (DNA): TGTGCCAGCCCAAGGGTGTCGGCGGGGGACTACAATGAGCAGTTCTTC. The V and J genes are TRBV21-1 and TRBJ2-1; TRBD2 reflects the table's D call only, with no check against the DNA. TRBV21-1 is assigned pseudogene status. The CDR3 has 16 residues.

The DNA of the CDR3 is TGTGCCAGCAGTTTATCGAGCGGGGCAGCCTACACAGATACGCAGTATTTT. Amino acid sequence: CASSLSSGAAYTDTQYF. The V and J genes are TRBV27 and TRBJ2-3; TRBD2 aligns across 7 bases. Germline CDR1 and CDR2: MNHEY and SMNVEV (reference sequence). This CDR3 comprises 17 residues. V trimming: 0 bases; J trimming: 2 bases; junction bases outside the gene matches: 8.

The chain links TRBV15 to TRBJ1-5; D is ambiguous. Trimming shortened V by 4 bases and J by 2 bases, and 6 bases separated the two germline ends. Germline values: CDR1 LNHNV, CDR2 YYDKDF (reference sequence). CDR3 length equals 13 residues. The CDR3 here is CATSNRGNQPQHF. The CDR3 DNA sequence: TGTGCCACCAGCAACCGCGGCAATCAGCCCCAGCATTTT.

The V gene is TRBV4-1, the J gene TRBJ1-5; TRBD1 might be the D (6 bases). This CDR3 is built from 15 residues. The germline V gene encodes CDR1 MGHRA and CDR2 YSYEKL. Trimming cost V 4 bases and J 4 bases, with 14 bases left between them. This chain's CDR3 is CASSPRKGGNQPQHF. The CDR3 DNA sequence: TGCGCCAGCAGCCCCCGCAAGGGGGGGAATCAGCCCCAGCATTTT.

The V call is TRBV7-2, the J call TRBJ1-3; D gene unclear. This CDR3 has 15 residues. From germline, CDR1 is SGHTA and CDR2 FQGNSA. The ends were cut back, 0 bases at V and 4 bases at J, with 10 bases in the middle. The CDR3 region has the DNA TGTGCCAGCAGCTTAGCCCCAGGCGGGGGAAACACCATATATTTT. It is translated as CASSLAPGGGNTIYF.

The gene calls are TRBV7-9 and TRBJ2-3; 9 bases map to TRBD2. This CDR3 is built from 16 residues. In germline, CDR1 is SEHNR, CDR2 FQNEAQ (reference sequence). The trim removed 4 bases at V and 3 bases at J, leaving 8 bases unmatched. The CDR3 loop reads CASSSNLAGSTDTQYF. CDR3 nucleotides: TGTGCCAGCAGCTCTAACCTAGCGGGGAGTACAGATACGCAGTATTTT.

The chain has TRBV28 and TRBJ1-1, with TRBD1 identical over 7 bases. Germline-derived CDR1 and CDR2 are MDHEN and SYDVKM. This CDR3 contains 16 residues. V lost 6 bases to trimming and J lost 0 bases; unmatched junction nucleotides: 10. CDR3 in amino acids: CASSLRDSLLNTEAFF. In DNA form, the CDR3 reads TGTGCCAGCAGCTTACGGGACAGCCTTCTGAACACTGAAGCTTTCTTT.

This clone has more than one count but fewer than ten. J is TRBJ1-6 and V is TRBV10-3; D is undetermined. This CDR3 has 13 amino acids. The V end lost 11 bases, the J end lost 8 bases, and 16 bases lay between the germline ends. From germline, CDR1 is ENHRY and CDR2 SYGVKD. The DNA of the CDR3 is TGTGCCGGCCGCGTCTTGGCGGATTCACCCCTCCACTTT. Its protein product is CAGRVLADSPLHF.

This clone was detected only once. This chain's CDR3 is CASSRTGGNGYTF. The CDR3 nucleotides read TGTGCCAGCAGCCGGACAGGGGGTAATGGCTACACCTTC. The genes are TRBV7-9 and TRBJ1-2, with TRBD1 matching over 10 bases. With 5 bases clipped from V and 6 bases from J, the junction kept 3 bases outside the gene matches. This CDR3 spans 13 amino acids. Germline loops: CDR1 SEHNR, CDR2 FQNEAQ (reference sequence).

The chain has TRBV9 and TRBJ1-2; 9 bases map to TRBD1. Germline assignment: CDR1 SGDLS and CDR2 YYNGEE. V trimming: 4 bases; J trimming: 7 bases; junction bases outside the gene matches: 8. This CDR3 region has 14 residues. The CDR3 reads CASSQQGAYGGYTF. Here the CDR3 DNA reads TGTGCCAGCAGCCAACAGGGGGCGTATGGTGGCTACACCTTC.

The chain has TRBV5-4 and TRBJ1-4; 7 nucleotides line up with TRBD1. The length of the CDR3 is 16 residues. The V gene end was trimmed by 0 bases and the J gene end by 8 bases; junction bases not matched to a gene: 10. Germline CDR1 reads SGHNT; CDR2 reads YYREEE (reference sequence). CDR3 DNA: TGTGCCAGCAGCTTGGACAGGGGTTTGGTCGGGGAAAAACTGTTTTTT. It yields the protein CASSLDRGLVGEKLFF.

CDR3 DNA: TGTGCCAGCAGGGGACTGGGTCGGAGGAATTCACCCCTCCACTTT. It yields the protein CASRGLGRRNSPLHF. The chain couples TRBV27 to TRBJ1-6, with D possibly matching TRBD1 (5 bases). V was clipped by 6 bases and J by 7 bases, with 16 bases between them. CDR3 size: 15 residues. Germline-derived CDR1 and CDR2 are MNHEY and SMNVEV (reference sequence).

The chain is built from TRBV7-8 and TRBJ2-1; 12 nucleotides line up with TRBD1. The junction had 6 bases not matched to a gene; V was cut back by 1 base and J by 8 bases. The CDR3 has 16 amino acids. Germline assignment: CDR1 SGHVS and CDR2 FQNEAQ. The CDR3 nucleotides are TGTGCCAGCAGCTTAGGGGCGGGACAGGGGGCCGATGAGCAGTTCTTC. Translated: CASSLGAGQGADEQFF. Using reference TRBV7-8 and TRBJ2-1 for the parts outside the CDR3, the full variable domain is GAGVSQSPRYKVAKRGQDVALRCDPISGHVSLFWYQQALGQGPEFLTYFQNEAQLDKSGLPSDRFFAERPEGSVSTLKIQRTQQEDSAVYLCASSLGAGQGADEQFFGPGTRLTVL.

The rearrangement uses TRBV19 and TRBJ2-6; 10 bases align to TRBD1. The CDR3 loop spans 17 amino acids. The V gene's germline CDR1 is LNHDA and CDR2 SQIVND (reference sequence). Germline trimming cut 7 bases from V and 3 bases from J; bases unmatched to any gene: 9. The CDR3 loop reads CASKTGQGFFGANVLTF. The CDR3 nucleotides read TGTGCCAGTAAAACGGGACAGGGGTTTTTTGGGGCCAACGTCCTGACTTTC. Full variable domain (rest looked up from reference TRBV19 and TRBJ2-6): DGGITQSPKYLFRKEGQNVTLSCEQNLNHDAMYWYRQDPGQGLRLIYYSQIVNDFQKGDIAEGYSVSREKKESFPLTVTSAQKNPTAFYLCASKTGQGFFGANVLTFGAGSRLTVL.

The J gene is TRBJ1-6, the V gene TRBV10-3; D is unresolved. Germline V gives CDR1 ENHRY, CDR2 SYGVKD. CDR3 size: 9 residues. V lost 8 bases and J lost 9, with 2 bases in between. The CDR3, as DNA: TGTGCCATCCGTTCACCCCTCCACTTT. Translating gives CAIRSPLHF.